Listed below are T cell receptor beta chains from one sample, sequenced in a study of blood T cells in healthy people across ages. Using its own MiXCR run on the 5' RACE reads, TCRdb lists one record per CDR3 protein. The sample shows 550,000 to 700,000 distinct CDR3 sequences, roughly 29% of them seen only once. Sequenced: blood. The source is a woman in her sixties or seventies in good health. CDR3s include the opening cysteine and the closing phenylalanine or tryptophan. D genes are given only for firm matches. Clone size is not always given. Where it is, it says once, few, many or a class for expanded clones.

V,size,D,length,J,DNA,CDR3
TRBV14,few,NA,16,TRBJ2-3,TGTGCCAGCAGCCAAGATCATCGCTCGTCGGGAGATACGCAGTATTTT,CASSQDHRSSGDTQYF
TRBV21-1,NA,NA,13,TRBJ2-7,TGTGCCAGCAAGAACGAATACCCGAGTGAGCAGTACTTC,CASKNEYPSEQYF
TRBV7-9,few,TRBD1,15,TRBJ2-7,TGTGCCAGCAGCTTAGGGGACAGGGGGCAGTACGAGCAGTACTTC,CASSLGDRGQYEQYF
TRBV6-2/TRBV6-3,few,NA,15,TRBJ2-7,TGTGCCAGCAGCGAATGGAGGAGGGGGTTAGACGAGCAGTACTTC,CASSEWRRGLDEQYF
TRBV20-1,NA,NA,14,TRBJ2-7,TGCAGTGCTGTCACAGACGTTGAATCCTACGAGCAGTACTTC,CSAVTDVESYEQYF
TRBV7-2,NA,NA,13,TRBJ2-3,TGTGCCAGCAGCTCGAATATGGGGGATACGCAGTATTTT,CASSSNMGDTQYF
TRBV10-3,NA,TRBD2,13,TRBJ2-3,TGTGCCACCGGACTAGCGGGGGCAGATACGCAGTATTTT,CATGLAGADTQYF
TRBV2,few,NA,14,TRBJ2-5,TGTGTCAGCAACTCGGGGGGCTACCAAGAGACCCAGTACTTC,CVSNSGGYQETQYF
TRBV4-3,few,NA,12,TRBJ2-1,TGCGCCAGCAGCCACCAGGGCAATGAGCAGTTCTTC,CASSHQGNEQFF
TRBV5-6,NA,TRBD2,16,TRBJ2-3,TGTGCCAGCAGCCCGACTAGCGGGGGGGCAACAGATACGCAGTATTTT,CASSPTSGGATDTQYF
TRBV30,NA,NA,16,TRBJ2-7,TGTGCCTGTACAAAATTTCGGAGTTCCCGCTCCTACGAGCAGTACTTC,CACTKFRSSRSYEQYF
TRBV19,NA,NA,16,TRBJ2-3,TGTGCCAGTAGATCCGTGGGAGGAAGAGGCGCAGATACGCAGTATTTT,CASRSVGGRGADTQYF
TRBV4-3,NA,NA,16,TRBJ1-2,TGCGCCAGCAGCCAAGAGGGGGGGCAGGGATTACATGGCTACACCTTC,CASSQEGGQGLHGYTF
TRBV5-1,NA,TRBD2,18,TRBJ2-5,TGCGCCAGCAGCTTGGGATCGTTGGCTAGCGGAGCACAAGAGACCCAGTACTTC,CASSLGSLASGAQETQYF
TRBV7-2,NA,TRBD2,19,TRBJ2-3,TGTGCCAGCAGCTTAGTCTTCGTGACTAGCGGGGGTCGGTCAGATACGCAGTATTTT,CASSLVFVTSGGRSDTQYF
TRBV3-1,few,NA,13,TRBJ2-1,TGTGCCAGCAGGGGCCCAGTTTACCATGAGCAGTTCTTC,CASRGPVYHEQFF
TRBV4-1,NA,NA,15,TRBJ1-3,TGCGCCAGCAGCCAAGAAACAGTCTCTGGAAACACCATATATTTT,CASSQETVSGNTIYF
TRBV5-6,NA,TRBD1,17,TRBJ1-4,TGTGCCAGCAGCTCTGCCGGGACAGGGGGAATCCTTGAAAAACTGTTTTTT,CASSSAGTGGILEKLFF
TRBV9,NA,TRBD2,17,TRBJ2-3,TGTGCCAGCAGCGCTAGCGGGGGGGCGGTGAAATCAGATACGCAGTATTTT,CASSASGGAVKSDTQYF
TRBV7-2,NA,NA,15,TRBJ1-2,TGTGCCAGCAGCGAAACGGGGGGGACCATCTATGGCTACACCTTC,CASSETGGTIYGYTF
TRBV20-1,few,NA,12,TRBJ2-7,TGCAGTGCTATCACTAGCTTGGGGGAGCAGTACTTC,CSAITSLGEQYF
TRBV7-8,few,TRBD2,17,TRBJ2-3,TGTGCCAGCAGCTTGTGGGGGAGGGAACTGGGGACAGATACGCAGTATTTT,CASSLWGRELGTDTQYF
TRBV20-1,NA,TRBD1,17,TRBJ2-2,TGCAGTGCTAGAGGGCCCCCCGGGACAGGGAGGACCGGGGAGCTGTTTTTT,CSARGPPGTGRTGELFF
TRBV7-3,many,TRBD1,14,TRBJ1-1,TGTGCCAGCAGCCGGACAGGGGAAAACACTGAAGCTTTCTTT,CASSRTGENTEAFF
TRBV4-3,NA,NA,16,TRBJ1-3,TGCGCCAGCAGCCAGGACGCCCTTAGCTCTGGAAACACCATATATTTT,CASSQDALSSGNTIYF
TRBV6-5,many,NA,17,TRBJ2-2,TGTGCCAGCAGTTACAGGGGGTTGGACCTGAACACCGGGGAGCTGTTTTTT,CASSYRGLDLNTGELFF
TRBV30,NA,NA,13,TRBJ1-5,TGTGCCTGGAGTCGGGCGGGGAAGCAGCCCCAGCATTTT,CAWSRAGKQPQHF
TRBV6-2/TRBV6-3,NA,NA,13,TRBJ1-2,TGTGCCAGCACAAAGGCAGCTAACTATGGCTACACCTTC,CASTKAANYGYTF
TRBV2,few,NA,14,TRBJ1-1,TGTGCCAGCAGTGAGCGACAGATGAACACTGAAGCTTTCTTT,CASSERQMNTEAFF
TRBV5-1,once,NA,15,TRBJ1-4,TGCGCCAGCAGCTTGCTAGTCGGGGTGGGTGAAAAACTGTTTTTT,CASSLLVGVGEKLFF
TRBV5-1,NA,NA,16,TRBJ2-1,TGCGCCAGCAGCTTGGGGGGCGCCCGCTCCTACAATGAGCAGTTCTTC,CASSLGGARSYNEQFF
TRBV6-5,few,NA,13,TRBJ2-3,TGTGCCAGCACTGGACACGAGTATGATACGCAGTATTTT,CASTGHEYDTQYF
TRBV5-1,NA,NA,14,TRBJ1-2,TGCGCCAGCAGCCCCACCGGGACTCCCGATGGCTACACCTTC,CASSPTGTPDGYTF
TRBV11-1,NA,NA,14,TRBJ1-1,TGTGCCAGCCAAGTTGACCGGTACGACACTGAAGCTTTCTTT,CASQVDRYDTEAFF
TRBV4-3,few,NA,15,TRBJ1-2,TGCGCCAGCAGCCAAGATCTTATTGGGGCGCGGGGCTACACCTTC,CASSQDLIGARGYTF
TRBV11-2,few,NA,13,TRBJ2-7,TGTGCCAGCAGCCCCCAGACTCCGGGCGAGCAGTACTTC,CASSPQTPGEQYF
TRBV10-3,few,TRBD1,14,TRBJ2-7,TGTGCCATCAGTGAGATAGGGACAGCCTACGAGCAGTACTTC,CAISEIGTAYEQYF
TRBV6-4,few,NA,18,TRBJ2-1,TGTGCCAGCAGCCCCTTTACGGGACAATTATCCTCCTACAATGAGCAGTTCTTC,CASSPFTGQLSSYNEQFF
TRBV7-8,NA,NA,16,TRBJ2-5,TGTGCCAGCAGCGACCTGAGGGGGATTCGGCCGGAGACCCAGTACTTC,CASSDLRGIRPETQYF
TRBV7-2,few,NA,14,TRBJ2-4,TGTGCCAGCAGCTTAGTAGTAGTGGGGGGCATTCAGTACTTC,CASSLVVVGGIQYF
TRBV6-2/TRBV6-3,NA,NA,13,TRBJ1-5,TGTGCCAGCACGGACAGAACCAATCAGCCCCAGCATTTT,CASTDRTNQPQHF
TRBV5-1,NA,NA,15,TRBJ2-1,TGCGCCAGCAGCTCTGACGGCACACCCTACAATGAGCAGTTCTTC,CASSSDGTPYNEQFF
TRBV20-1,NA,NA,13,TRBJ2-5,TGCAGTGCTAGCAGTACACCCAGGGAGACCCAGTACTTC,CSASSTPRETQYF
TRBV6-1,few,TRBD2,18,TRBJ2-1,TGTGCCAGCAGTGTACCACGGACTAGCGGGGGAAATTACAATGAGCAGTTCTTC,CASSVPRTSGGNYNEQFF
TRBV4-3,NA,NA,15,TRBJ2-5,TGCGCCAGCAGCCCCCGGGGGGCCAGACAAGAGACCCAGTACTTC,CASSPRGARQETQYF
TRBV11-1,NA,NA,15,TRBJ1-1,TGTGCCAGCAGCCAAAGCGTCAGCTTGAACACTGAAGCTTTCTTT,CASSQSVSLNTEAFF